These T cell receptor beta chains were read from a single sample in a study of T cells in Graves' hyperthyroidism and ophthalmopathy. TCRdb redid the calling of the multiplex PCR reads with MiXCR, one entry per CDR3 protein. The sample holds around 300,000 distinct CDR3 sequences, less than 30% seen once. The sequenced sample was blood. All receptors derive from a man aged 40-50 years with Graves' hyperthyroidism that later progressed to Graves' ophthalmopathy. Both conserved end residues are part of each CDR3. The order of the fields is D gene, J gene, V gene, clone size, CDR3 protein, CDR3 DNA. D genes are given only for firm matches. Some rows mark clone size as missing; the rest say once, few, many or name a class of expanded clone.

d_call: NA; j_call: TRBJ1-2; v_call: TRBV28; clone_size: NA; cdr3_aa: CASYADSNFYGYTF; cdr3_nt: TGTGCCAGCTACGCGGACAGCAATTTCTATGGCTACACCTTC
d_call: TRBD1; j_call: TRBJ1-1; v_call: TRBV19; clone_size: many; cdr3_aa: CASRGQGGYTEAFF; cdr3_nt: TGTGCCAGTAGGGGACAGGGTGGGTACACTGAAGCTTTCTTT
d_call: NA; j_call: TRBJ2-7; v_call: TRBV7-9; clone_size: many; cdr3_aa: CASSLDTGYEQYF; cdr3_nt: TGTGCCAGCAGCTTGGATACAGGGTACGAGCAGTACTTC
d_call: TRBD1; j_call: TRBJ1-2; v_call: TRBV6-2/TRBV6-3; clone_size: NA; cdr3_aa: CASSVSPVRGLGYTF; cdr3_nt: TGTGCCAGCAGTGTGTCCCCTGTCAGGGGGCTTGGCTACACCTTC
d_call: TRBD2; j_call: TRBJ2-4; v_call: TRBV19; clone_size: many; cdr3_aa: CASRRREGELAKNIQYF; cdr3_nt: TGTGCCAGTAGACGGCGGGAGGGCGAGCTAGCCAAAAACATTCAGTACTTC
d_call: NA; j_call: TRBJ1-1; v_call: TRBV24-1; clone_size: NA; cdr3_aa: CATSVGNTEAFF; cdr3_nt: TGTGCCACCAGTGTTGGGAACACTGAAGCTTTCTTC
d_call: TRBD1; j_call: TRBJ2-5; v_call: TRBV15; clone_size: NA; cdr3_aa: CAADRGDGLGTQYF; cdr3_nt: TGTGCCGCCGACAGGGGCGACGGTCTAGGGACCCAGTACTTC
d_call: NA; j_call: TRBJ1-2; v_call: TRBV20-1; clone_size: many; cdr3_aa: CSASLPEGYGYTF; cdr3_nt: TGCAGTGCTAGTTTGCCGGAGGGATATGGCTACACCTTC
d_call: NA; j_call: TRBJ2-5; v_call: TRBV2; clone_size: many; cdr3_aa: CASSAPGGLETQYF; cdr3_nt: TGTGCCAGCAGTGCCCCAGGGGGGCTAGAGACCCAGTACTTC
d_call: TRBD1; j_call: TRBJ1-1; v_call: TRBV12-3/TRBV12-4; clone_size: many; cdr3_aa: CASSRGGTVNTEAFF; cdr3_nt: TGTGCCAGCAGTCGTGGGGGGACAGTGAACACTGAAGCTTTCTTT
d_call: NA; j_call: TRBJ2-1; v_call: TRBV12-3/TRBV12-4; clone_size: NA; cdr3_aa: CASSLDPKSLYEQFF; cdr3_nt: TGTGCCAGCAGTTTAGACCCCAAATCCTTATATGAGCAGTTCTTC
d_call: TRBD1; j_call: TRBJ2-5; v_call: TRBV29-1; clone_size: NA; cdr3_aa: CSSGGNQETQYF; cdr3_nt: TGCAGCTCAGGGGGCAACCAAGAGACCCAGTACTTC
d_call: NA; j_call: TRBJ1-3; v_call: TRBV12-3/TRBV12-4; clone_size: NA; cdr3_aa: CASTLSGSTIYF; cdr3_nt: TGTGCCAGCACCCTCTCTGGAAGCACCATATATTTT
d_call: NA; j_call: TRBJ1-5; v_call: TRBV10-3; clone_size: once; cdr3_aa: CAISDTGEGNQPQHF; cdr3_nt: TGTGCCATCAGTGACACGGGCGAGGGAAATCAGCCCCAGCATTTT
d_call: NA; j_call: TRBJ2-5; v_call: TRBV12-3/TRBV12-4; clone_size: NA; cdr3_aa: CASGFGTQYF; cdr3_nt: TGTGCCAGCGGGTTCGGGACCCAGTACTTC
d_call: TRBD2; j_call: TRBJ2-7; v_call: TRBV5-1; clone_size: many; cdr3_aa: CASSLAGGPLYEQYF; cdr3_nt: TGCGCCAGCAGCTTGGCGGGAGGGCCTCTGTACGAGCAGTACTTC
d_call: NA; j_call: TRBJ2-7; v_call: TRBV6-5; clone_size: many; cdr3_aa: CASSYSGNGYEQYF; cdr3_nt: TGTGCCAGCAGTTACTCGGGGAACGGATACGAGCAGTACTTC
d_call: TRBD2; j_call: TRBJ2-7; v_call: TRBV28; clone_size: once; cdr3_aa: CASSSPDGLANAYEQYF; cdr3_nt: TGTGCCAGCAGTTCGCCCGACGGACTAGCTAACGCCTACGAGCAGTACTTC
d_call: NA; j_call: TRBJ1-2; v_call: TRBV28; clone_size: NA; cdr3_aa: CASSPRMATRTF; cdr3_nt: TGTGCCAGCAGTCCTCGGATGGCGACGAGGACCTTC
d_call: NA; j_call: TRBJ2-4; v_call: TRBV24-1; clone_size: many; cdr3_aa: CATSAYPENIQYF; cdr3_nt: TGTGCCACCAGTGCCTATCCCGAAAACATTCAGTACTTC
d_call: NA; j_call: TRBJ2-6; v_call: TRBV10-2; clone_size: many; cdr3_aa: CASGGRGKAANVLTF; cdr3_nt: TGCGCCAGCGGGGGTCGGGGGAAGGCGGCCAACGTCCTGACTTTC
d_call: NA; j_call: TRBJ1-1; v_call: TRBV2; clone_size: many; cdr3_aa: CASSGGTEAFF; cdr3_nt: TGTGCCAGCAGTGGGGGCACTGAAGCTTTCTTT
d_call: TRBD1; j_call: TRBJ2-2; v_call: TRBV20-1; clone_size: NA; cdr3_aa: CSARDSDTGDTGELFF; cdr3_nt: TGCAGTGCTAGAGACTCCGACACAGGGGACACCGGGGAGCTGTTTTTT
d_call: NA; j_call: TRBJ1-3; v_call: TRBV20-1; clone_size: NA; cdr3_aa: CSARDGTSRDTIYF; cdr3_nt: TGCAGTGCTAGAGATGGGACGTCGAGAGACACCATATATTTT
d_call: TRBD1; j_call: TRBJ1-1; v_call: TRBV5-1; clone_size: many; cdr3_aa: CASSLGDRELTEAFF; cdr3_nt: TGCGCCAGCAGCTTGGGGGACAGGGAGCTAACTGAAGCTTTCTTT
d_call: TRBD2; j_call: TRBJ2-2; v_call: TRBV2; clone_size: many; cdr3_aa: CASTGLAGGTGELFF; cdr3_nt: TGTGCCAGCACGGGACTAGCGGGAGGGACCGGGGAGCTGTTTTTT
d_call: NA; j_call: TRBJ1-2; v_call: TRBV20-1; clone_size: many; cdr3_aa: CSAALMMDLWADGYTF; cdr3_nt: TGCAGTGCTGCCCTAATGATGGACCTTTGGGCGGACGGCTACACCTTC
d_call: NA; j_call: TRBJ1-1; v_call: TRBV7-3; clone_size: few; cdr3_aa: CASSLYRHTEAFF; cdr3_nt: TGTGCCAGCAGCTTATATCGGCACACTGAAGCTTTCTTT
d_call: NA; j_call: TRBJ2-7; v_call: TRBV30; clone_size: many; cdr3_aa: CAWSAGLSYEQYF; cdr3_nt: TGTGCCTGGAGCGCGGGACTGAGTTACGAGCAGTACTTC
d_call: TRBD1; j_call: TRBJ2-5; v_call: TRBV2; clone_size: many; cdr3_aa: CASSTPSTGLETQYF; cdr3_nt: TGTGCCAGCAGTACCCCCTCGACAGGGCTTGAGACCCAGTACTTC
d_call: NA; j_call: TRBJ2-7; v_call: TRBV10-3; clone_size: NA; cdr3_aa: CAIKAGGDEQYF; cdr3_nt: TGTGCCATCAAAGCCGGAGGGGACGAGCAGTACTTC
d_call: NA; j_call: TRBJ1-5; v_call: TRBV27; clone_size: many; cdr3_aa: CASSSRVSNQPQHF; cdr3_nt: TGTGCCAGCAGTTCCAGGGTTAGCAATCAGCCCCAGCATTTT
d_call: NA; j_call: TRBJ2-4; v_call: TRBV2; clone_size: many; cdr3_aa: CASSRGGGKNIQYF; cdr3_nt: TGTGCCAGCAGTCGAGGGGGAGGCAAAAACATTCAGTACTTC
d_call: TRBD1; j_call: TRBJ1-5; v_call: TRBV12-3/TRBV12-4; clone_size: many; cdr3_aa: CASSTGGRQPQHF; cdr3_nt: TGTGCCAGCAGTACAGGGGGCCGGCAGCCCCAGCATTTT
d_call: NA; j_call: TRBJ1-2; v_call: TRBV30; clone_size: NA; cdr3_aa: CAWGGADYGYTF; cdr3_nt: TGTGCCTGGGGGGGGGCTGACTATGGCTACACCTTC
d_call: TRBD1; j_call: TRBJ2-5; v_call: TRBV12-3/TRBV12-4; clone_size: NA; cdr3_aa: CASSLGQGDQETQYF; cdr3_nt: TGTGCCAGCAGTCTAGGACAGGGGGACCAAGAGACCCAGTACTTC
d_call: TRBD2; j_call: TRBJ2-7; v_call: TRBV6-5; clone_size: NA; cdr3_aa: CASSYSRQGLTYEQYF; cdr3_nt: TGTGCCAGCAGTTACTCTCGGCAGGGACTAACCTACGAGCAGTACTTC
d_call: TRBD1; j_call: TRBJ1-2; v_call: TRBV2; clone_size: few; cdr3_aa: CASSAQRTGNYGYTF; cdr3_nt: TGTGCCAGCAGTGCCCAACGGACAGGGAACTATGGCTACACCTTC
d_call: NA; j_call: TRBJ2-2; v_call: TRBV7-9; clone_size: NA; cdr3_aa: CASSLASPGELFF; cdr3_nt: TGTGCCAGCAGCTTAGCCAGCCCCGGGGAGCTGTTTTTT
d_call: NA; j_call: TRBJ2-5; v_call: TRBV27; clone_size: many; cdr3_aa: CASSLRGIWETQYF; cdr3_nt: TGTGCCAGCAGTTTGCGCGGGATATGGGAGACCCAGTACTTC
d_call: NA; j_call: TRBJ2-7; v_call: TRBV7-9; clone_size: many; cdr3_aa: CASGLSARTSYEQYF; cdr3_nt: TGTGCCAGCGGATTATCGGCTAGAACCTCATACGAGCAGTACTTC
d_call: NA; j_call: TRBJ2-7; v_call: TRBV18; clone_size: few; cdr3_aa: CASSPGPRLSSYEQYF; cdr3_nt: TGTGCCAGCTCACCAGGCCCGCGACTATCCTCCTACGAGCAGTACTTC
d_call: NA; j_call: TRBJ1-1; v_call: TRBV28; clone_size: few; cdr3_aa: CASSLPTLNTEAFF; cdr3_nt: TGTGCCAGCAGTTTACCGACACTGAACACTGAAGCTTTCTTT
d_call: TRBD1; j_call: TRBJ1-2; v_call: TRBV5-1; clone_size: many; cdr3_aa: CASSVRDRDGYTF; cdr3_nt: TGCGCCAGCAGCGTCCGGGACAGGGACGGCTACACCTTC
d_call: NA; j_call: TRBJ2-7; v_call: TRBV28; clone_size: NA; cdr3_aa: CASSSQSHYEQYF; cdr3_nt: TGTGCCAGCAGTTCACAGTCCCACTACGAGCAGTACTTC
d_call: NA; j_call: TRBJ2-2; v_call: TRBV12-3/TRBV12-4; clone_size: many; cdr3_aa: CASSLETPNTGELFF; cdr3_nt: TGTGCCAGCAGTTTAGAGACACCGAACACCGGGGAGCTGTTTTTT
d_call: NA; j_call: TRBJ2-7; v_call: TRBV27; clone_size: NA; cdr3_aa: CASSSTRIVQYF; cdr3_nt: TGTGCCAGCAGTTCGACCAGAATAGTGCAGTACTTC
d_call: TRBD1; j_call: TRBJ1-5; v_call: TRBV19; clone_size: many; cdr3_aa: CASHRQGSIRQPQHF; cdr3_nt: TGTGCCAGTCACCGACAGGGCAGTATACGACAGCCCCAGCATTTT
d_call: TRBD1; j_call: TRBJ1-5; v_call: TRBV6-1; clone_size: many; cdr3_aa: CASSVTGGNQPQHF; cdr3_nt: TGTGCCAGCAGTGTGACAGGGGGCAATCAGCCCCAGCATTTT
d_call: NA; j_call: TRBJ2-5; v_call: TRBV5-1; clone_size: NA; cdr3_aa: CASRVGTGEVTQYF; cdr3_nt: TGCGCCAGCAGGGTTGGAACGGGGGAGGTAACCCAGTACTTC
d_call: TRBD1; j_call: TRBJ1-2; v_call: TRBV6-2/TRBV6-3; clone_size: many; cdr3_aa: CASSFRQGFGYTF; cdr3_nt: TGTGCCAGCAGTTTCCGACAGGGTTTTGGCTACACCTTC
d_call: TRBD2; j_call: TRBJ2-5; v_call: TRBV5-1; clone_size: few; cdr3_aa: CASSLISSGGQETQYF; cdr3_nt: TGCGCCAGCAGCCTCATCTCTAGCGGGGGGCAAGAGACCCAGTACTTC
d_call: NA; j_call: TRBJ2-5; v_call: TRBV28; clone_size: many; cdr3_aa: CASSIIETQYF; cdr3_nt: TGTGCCAGCAGTATCATCGAGACCCAGTACTTC
d_call: TRBD1; j_call: TRBJ2-5; v_call: TRBV30; clone_size: many; cdr3_aa: CAWATGTVWETQYF; cdr3_nt: TGTGCCTGGGCGACCGGGACAGTATGGGAGACCCAGTACTTC
d_call: NA; j_call: TRBJ2-7; v_call: TRBV6-1; clone_size: many; cdr3_aa: CASSGPSLAMDYEQYF; cdr3_nt: TGTGCCAGCAGCGGACCAAGTTTGGCCATGGACTACGAGCAGTACTTC
d_call: NA; j_call: TRBJ2-5; v_call: TRBV12-3/TRBV12-4; clone_size: many; cdr3_aa: CASSLVRGETQYF; cdr3_nt: TGTGCCAGCAGTTTAGTTCGGGGTGAGACCCAGTACTTC
d_call: NA; j_call: TRBJ2-7; v_call: TRBV2; clone_size: many; cdr3_aa: CASSEYVEQYF; cdr3_nt: TGTGCCAGCAGTGAATACGTTGAGCAGTACTTC
d_call: NA; j_call: TRBJ2-7; v_call: TRBV20-1; clone_size: many; cdr3_aa: CSARAGGEVSYEQYF; cdr3_nt: TGCAGTGCTAGGGCAGGAGGTGAGGTCTCCTACGAGCAGTACTTC
d_call: TRBD1; j_call: TRBJ2-7; v_call: TRBV7-3; clone_size: many; cdr3_aa: CASSRGQGASYEQYF; cdr3_nt: TGTGCCAGCAGCCGGGGACAGGGGGCCTCCTACGAGCAGTACTTC
d_call: TRBD1; j_call: TRBJ1-3; v_call: TRBV29-1; clone_size: NA; cdr3_aa: CSAKQGSGNTIYF; cdr3_nt: TGCAGCGCAAAACAGGGGTCTGGAAACACCATATATTTT